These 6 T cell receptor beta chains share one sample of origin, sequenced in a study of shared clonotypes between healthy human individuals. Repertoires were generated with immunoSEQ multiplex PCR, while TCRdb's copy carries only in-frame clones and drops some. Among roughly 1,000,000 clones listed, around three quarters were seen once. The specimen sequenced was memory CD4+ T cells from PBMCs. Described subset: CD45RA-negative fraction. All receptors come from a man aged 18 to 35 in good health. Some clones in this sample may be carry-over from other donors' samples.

CDR3 in DNA: TGCGCCAGCAGCGATACTAGCGGGAGTGGGGACGAGCAGTACTTC. Its protein is CASSDTSGSGDEQYF. The V gene is TRBV5-1, the J gene TRBJ2-7; 11 bases fit TRBD2. The germline gives CDR1 SGHRS, CDR2 YFSETQ. V gave up 4 bases and J gave up 5 bases; unmatched junction bases: 8. CDR3 size: 15 residues.

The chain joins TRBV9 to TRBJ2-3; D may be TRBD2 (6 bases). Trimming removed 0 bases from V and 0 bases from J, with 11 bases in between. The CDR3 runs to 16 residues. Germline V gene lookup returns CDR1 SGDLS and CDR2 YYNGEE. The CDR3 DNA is TGTGCCAGCAGCGTAGCGGCGGGATTGAGCACAGATACGCAGTATTTT. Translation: CASSVAAGLSTDTQYF.

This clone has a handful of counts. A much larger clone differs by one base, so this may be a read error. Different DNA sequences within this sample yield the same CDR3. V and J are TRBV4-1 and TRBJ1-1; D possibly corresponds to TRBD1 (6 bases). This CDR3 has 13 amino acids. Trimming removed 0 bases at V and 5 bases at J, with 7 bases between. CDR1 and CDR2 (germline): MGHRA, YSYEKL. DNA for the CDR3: TGCGCCAGCAGCCAAGAGAGGGGGACTGAAGCTTTCTTT. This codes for CASSQERGTEAFF.

This chain's CDR3 is CAWTRVGNEQFF. CDR3 sequence (DNA): TGTGCCTGGACTAGGGTTGGCAATGAGCAGTTCTTC. The V and J genes are TRBV30 and TRBJ2-1; the D is unclear. V lost 4 bases, J lost 6 bases, and 10 bases lay in between. Germline lookup yields CDR1 GTSNPN and CDR2 SVGIG (reference sequence). The CDR3 extends over 12 amino acids.

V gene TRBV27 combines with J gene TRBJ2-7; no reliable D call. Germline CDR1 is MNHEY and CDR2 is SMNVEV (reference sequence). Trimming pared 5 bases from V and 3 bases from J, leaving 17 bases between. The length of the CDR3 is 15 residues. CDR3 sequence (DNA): TGTGCCAGCAGTCCATCATCGAGGAGAAACTACGAGCAGTACTTC. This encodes CASSPSSRRNYEQYF.

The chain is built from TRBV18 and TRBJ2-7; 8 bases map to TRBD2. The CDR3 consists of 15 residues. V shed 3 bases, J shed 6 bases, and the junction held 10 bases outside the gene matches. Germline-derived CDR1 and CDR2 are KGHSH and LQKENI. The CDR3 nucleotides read TGTGCCAGCTCACCCCGAGTGAGCGGGAGTGTCGAGCAGTACTTC. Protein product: CASSPRVSGSVEQYF.